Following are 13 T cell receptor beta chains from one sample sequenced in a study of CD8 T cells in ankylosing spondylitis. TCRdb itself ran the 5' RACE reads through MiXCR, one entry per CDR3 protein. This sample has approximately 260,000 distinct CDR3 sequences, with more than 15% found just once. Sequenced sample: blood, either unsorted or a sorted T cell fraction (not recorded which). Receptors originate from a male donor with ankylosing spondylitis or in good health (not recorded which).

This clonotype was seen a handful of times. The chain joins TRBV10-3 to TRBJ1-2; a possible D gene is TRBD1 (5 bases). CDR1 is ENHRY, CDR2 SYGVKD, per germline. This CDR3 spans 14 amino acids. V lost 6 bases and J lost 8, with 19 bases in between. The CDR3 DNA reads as TGTGCCATCAGCGACCCAGGGAGGCAAGAGGGCTACACCTTC. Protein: CAISDPGRQEGYTF.

The CDR3 coding sequence is TGCAGTGCTAGTCCGGGGTCGGACCAGGAAGAGCAGTACTTC. Translating it yields CSASPGSDQEEQYF. V is TRBV20-1 and J is TRBJ2-7, with a possible D match to TRBD2 (5 bases). CDR1 is DFQATT and CDR2 is SNEGSKA in the germline V gene (reference sequence). CDR3 length: 14 residues. The V and J ends lost 3 bases and 7 bases respectively, with 19 bases between them.

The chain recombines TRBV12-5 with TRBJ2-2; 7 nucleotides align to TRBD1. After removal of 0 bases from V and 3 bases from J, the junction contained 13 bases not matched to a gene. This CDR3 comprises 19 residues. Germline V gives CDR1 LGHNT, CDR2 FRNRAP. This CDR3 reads CASGLVLVGGRFDTGELFF. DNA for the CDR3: TGTGCTAGTGGTTTGGTACTTGTAGGGGGCAGATTCGACACCGGGGAGCTGTTTTTT.

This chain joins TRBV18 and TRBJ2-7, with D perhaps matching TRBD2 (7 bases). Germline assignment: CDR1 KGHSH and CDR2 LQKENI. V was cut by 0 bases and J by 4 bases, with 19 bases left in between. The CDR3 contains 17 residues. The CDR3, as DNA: TGTGCCAGCTCACCACCGGGGGGGGCGGAACAACGTTACGAGCAGTACTTC. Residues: CASSPPGGAEQRYEQYF.

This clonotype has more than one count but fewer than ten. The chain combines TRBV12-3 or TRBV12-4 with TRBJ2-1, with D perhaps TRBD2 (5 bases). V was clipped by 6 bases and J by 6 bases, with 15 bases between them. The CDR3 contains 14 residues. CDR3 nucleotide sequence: TGTGCCAGCAGCAAAGACTACGGGGTCAATGAGCAGTTCTTC. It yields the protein CASSKDYGVNEQFF.

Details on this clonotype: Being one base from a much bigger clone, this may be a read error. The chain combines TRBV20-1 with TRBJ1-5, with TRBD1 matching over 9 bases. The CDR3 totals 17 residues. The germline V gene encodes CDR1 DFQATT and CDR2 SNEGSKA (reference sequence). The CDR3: CCARDGSGQGGNQPQHF. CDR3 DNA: TGCTGTGCTAGAGATGGTTCGGGACAGGGAGGCAATCAGCCCCAGCATTTT.

CDR3 sequence (DNA): TGCGCCAGCAGCCAAGACTCTTCTGGATTCAATGAGCAGTTCTTC. This codes for CASSQDSSGFNEQFF. The V and J genes are TRBV4-1 and TRBJ2-1; D is uncertain. The CDR3 is 15 amino acids. CDR1 is MGHRA, CDR2 YSYEKL, per germline. V lost 0 bases and J 6 bases, leaving 12 bases between the germline ends.

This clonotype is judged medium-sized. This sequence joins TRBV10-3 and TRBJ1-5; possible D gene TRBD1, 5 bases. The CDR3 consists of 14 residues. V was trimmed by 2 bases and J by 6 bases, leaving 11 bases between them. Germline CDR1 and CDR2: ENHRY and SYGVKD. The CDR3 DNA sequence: TGTGCCATCAGTGAGCCCGGGGGTGTTCAGCCCCAGCATTTT. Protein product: CAISEPGGVQPQHF.

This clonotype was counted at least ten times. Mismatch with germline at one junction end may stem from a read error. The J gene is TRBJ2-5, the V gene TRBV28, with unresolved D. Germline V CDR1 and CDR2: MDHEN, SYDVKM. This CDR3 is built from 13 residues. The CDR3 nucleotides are TGTGCAAGCATGGTGGGCAGAAAAGAGACCCAGTACTTC. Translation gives CASMVGRKETQYF.

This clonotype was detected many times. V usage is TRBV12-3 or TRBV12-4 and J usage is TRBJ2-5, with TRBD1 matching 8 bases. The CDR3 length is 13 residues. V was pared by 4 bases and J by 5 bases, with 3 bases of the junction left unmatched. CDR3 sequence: CASSSTGGETQYF. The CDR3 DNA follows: TGTGCCAGCAGTTCAACAGGGGGGGAGACCCAGTACTTC.

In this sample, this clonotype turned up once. The CDR3, as DNA: TGTGCCAGCAGCTTAGCCCCAGCGGGAGAGGAGACCCAGTACTTC. Translation gives CASSLAPAGEETQYF. The chain has TRBV7-8 and TRBJ2-5; TRBD2 agrees at 8 bases. The junction had 5 bases not matched to a gene; V was cut back by 0 bases and J by 5 bases. Germline V gives CDR1 SGHVS, CDR2 FQNEAQ. This CDR3 contains 15 residues.

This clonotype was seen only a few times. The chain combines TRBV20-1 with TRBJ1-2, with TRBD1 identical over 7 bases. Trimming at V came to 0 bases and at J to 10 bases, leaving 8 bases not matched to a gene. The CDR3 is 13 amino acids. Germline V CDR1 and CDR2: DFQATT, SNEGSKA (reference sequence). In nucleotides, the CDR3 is TGCAGTGCTAGAGATCACGGGACAGATGTCTACACCTTC. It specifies CSARDHGTDVYTF.

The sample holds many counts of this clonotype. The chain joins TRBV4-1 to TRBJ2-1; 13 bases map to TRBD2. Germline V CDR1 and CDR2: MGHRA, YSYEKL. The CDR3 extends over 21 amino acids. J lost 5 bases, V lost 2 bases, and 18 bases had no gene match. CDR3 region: CASSQHGVKWTSGRSDNEQFF. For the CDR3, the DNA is TGCGCCAGCAGCCAACACGGGGTGAAATGGACTAGCGGGAGATCGGACAATGAGCAGTTCTTC.